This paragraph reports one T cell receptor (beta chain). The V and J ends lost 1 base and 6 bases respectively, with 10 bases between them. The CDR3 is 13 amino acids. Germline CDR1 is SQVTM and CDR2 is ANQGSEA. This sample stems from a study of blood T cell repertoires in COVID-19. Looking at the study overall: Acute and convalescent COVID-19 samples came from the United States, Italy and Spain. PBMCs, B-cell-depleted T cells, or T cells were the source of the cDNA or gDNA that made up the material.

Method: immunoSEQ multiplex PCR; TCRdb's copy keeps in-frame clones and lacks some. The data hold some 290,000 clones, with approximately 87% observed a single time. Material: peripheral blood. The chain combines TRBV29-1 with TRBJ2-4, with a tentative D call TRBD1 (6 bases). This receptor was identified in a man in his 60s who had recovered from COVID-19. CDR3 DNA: TGCAGCGTTGAAGTGGTGGACAGAAACATTCAGTACTTC. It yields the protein CSVEVVDRNIQYF. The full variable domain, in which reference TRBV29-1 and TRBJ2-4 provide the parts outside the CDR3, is SAVISQKPSRDICQRGTSLTIQCQVDSQVTMMFWYRQQPGQSLTLIATANQGSEATYESGFVIDKFPISRPNLTFSTLTVSNMSPEDSSIYLCSVEVVDRNIQYFGAGTRLSVL.